This entry describes one TCR beta chain. The sample is drawn from a study of T-cell reconstitution after alpha-beta-depleted transplantation in children. TCRbeta library construction was performed incorporating unique molecular identifiers. From the PCR reads, TCRdb called clonotypes with MiXCR, one entry per CDR3 protein. The sample holds about 640,000 distinct CDR3 sequences, 16% seen once. The sample consisted of PBMCs from the stem cell graft donor, taken from the stem cell graft. This TCR derives from a human donor who donated a stem cell graft to a child with acute myeloid leukemia.

This CDR3 is CASSLRGGDYPTYEQYF. CDR3 DNA: TGTGCCAGCAGCTTAAGAGGGGGCGATTACCCTACCTACGAGCAGTACTTC. The V and J genes are TRBV7-2 and TRBJ2-7; 7 bases are a match to TRBD1. The length of the CDR3 is 17 residues. The V gene end was trimmed by 2 bases and the J gene end by 2 bases; junction bases not matched to a gene: 12. Germline lookup yields CDR1 SGHTA and CDR2 FQGNSA. The full variable domain, completed using reference TRBV7-2 and TRBJ2-7, is GAGVSQSPSNKVTEKGKDVELRCDPISGHTALYWYRQSLGQGLEFLIYFQGNSAPDKSGLPSDRFSAERTGGSVSTLTIQRTQQEDSAVYLCASSLRGGDYPTYEQYFGPGTRLTVT.